This is a list of T cell receptor beta chains from one sample in a study of T cell responses to AZD1222 COVID-19 vaccine. Profiled with immunoSEQ multiplex PCR; TCRdb holds only in-frame clones, not every one. The table shows approximately 100,000 clones, with 75% to 90% occurring only once. The sample here was peripheral blood, taken on day 0 of AZD1222 vaccination. The receptors were gathered from an adult in good health. The conserved cysteine and the conserved F or W are not part of the CDR3 here.

CDR3aa	v_gene
ASSLGGLDTGELF	TRBV5-1
ATSRAGKADTQY	TRBV15
ASTLIGPANSPLH	TRBV6-5
ASRNRGQGSLDSNQPQH	TRBV19
ASSQSHTWNTEAF	TRBV7-3
ASSLLGSSETQY	TRBV27
ASSQVRGTLNTEAF	TRBV4-3
ASSFFGTDTQY	TRBV7-3
ATKSAGGGETQY	TRBV24-1
ATGWGAGDYGYT	TRBV19